The 15 T cell receptor beta chains below were found in one sample sequenced in a study of regulatory T cells in long-lasting Graves disease. For TCR beta, libraries came from iRepertoire HTBI primers and Arm-PCR of CDR3 regions. TCRdb fed the multiplex PCR reads into MiXCR, producing one record per CDR3 protein. This table holds hundreds of thousands of distinct CDR3 sequences, under 20% found once. Time point in this sample: newly diagnosed GD, antithyroid drugs for less than 3 months. The TCR library was made from RNA extracted from PBMCs. Specimen: peripheral blood mononuclear cells (PBMCs), collected at new diagnosis, from a patient treated with antithyroid drugs. The receptors shown here come from a female donor with Graves disease.

There are many counts of this clonotype. The chain combines TRBV3-1 with TRBJ2-1, with D perhaps TRBD2 (5 bases). Germline assignment: CDR1 LGHDT and CDR2 YNNKEL (reference sequence). This CDR3 contains 15 residues. The germline V and J ends were trimmed by 0 bases and 8 bases, with 14 bases remaining between them. The CDR3: CASSQDPLATDEQFF. The CDR3 region has the DNA TGTGCCAGCAGCCAAGACCCTCTAGCCACCGATGAGCAGTTCTTC.

This clonotype was observed many times. The chain couples TRBV27 to TRBJ1-5; 8 bases line up with TRBD1. The CDR3 has 16 residues. V was pared by 5 bases and J by 0 bases, with 6 bases of the junction left unmatched. The germline gives CDR1 MNHEY, CDR2 SMNVEV (reference sequence). CDR3 sequence reads: CASSQDRAHSNQPQHF. The CDR3 bases are TGTGCCAGCAGTCAGGACAGGGCCCATAGCAATCAGCCCCAGCATTTT.

This clonotype was counted ten times or more. The rearrangement joins TRBV5-4 to TRBJ2-1, with a tentative D call TRBD2 (6 bases). Deletions cut 3 bases from V and 7 bases from J, with 14 bases between. Germline V gene sequence: CDR1 SGHNT, CDR2 YYREEE (reference sequence). There are 14 residues in the CDR3. CDR3 coding DNA: TGTGCCAGCAGCTCCGGGACTCAATTAAATGAGCAGTTCTTC. It yields the protein CASSSGTQLNEQFF.

Ten or more counts support this clonotype. The chain couples TRBV11-2 to TRBJ2-1; 14 bases match TRBD2. CDR3 size: 17 residues. The germline CDR1 and CDR2 sequences are SGHAT and FQNNGV. V gave up 4 bases and J gave up 4 bases; unmatched junction bases: 6. The CDR3 here is CASSSSTSGRDYNEQFF. The CDR3 nucleotides are TGTGCCAGCAGCTCCTCGACTAGCGGGAGGGATTACAATGAGCAGTTCTTC.

This clonotype was found a few times. The chain combines TRBV5-6 with TRBJ2-2; 8 bases match TRBD1. The germline V gene has CDR1 SGHDT and CDR2 YYEEEE. V was pared by 3 bases and J by 5 bases, with 6 bases of the junction left unmatched. CDR3 length: 15 residues. CDR3 sequence reads: CASSWPDRATGELFF. CDR3 bases: TGTGCCAGCAGCTGGCCGGACAGGGCTACCGGGGAGCTGTTTTTT.

This clonotype was recorded at least ten times. The chain employs TRBV12-3 or TRBV12-4 and TRBJ1-5, with D perhaps matching TRBD1 (6 bases). V lost 6 bases, J lost 6 bases, and 18 bases lay in between. The CDR3 is made up of 15 amino acids. CDR3 sequence: CASSLQGMRIQPQHF. The CDR3 DNA sequence: TGTGCCAGCAGCCTACAGGGTATGAGGATTCAGCCCCAGCATTTT.

This clonotype was seen many times. The genes are TRBV12-3 or TRBV12-4 and TRBJ2-1, with D unclear. The CDR3 covers 15 residues. Trimming cost V 11 bases and J 5 bases, with 22 bases left between them. CDR3 in DNA: TGTGCCCTCAGCGTGGCTACAATCGGGCACAATGAGCAGTTCTTC. This gives the protein CALSVATIGHNEQFF.

This clonotype turned up a few times. The gene calls are TRBV20-1 and TRBJ2-7, with 9 bases lining up with TRBD2. This CDR3 has 15 amino acids. Germline V CDR1 and CDR2: DFQATT, SNEGSKA (reference sequence). J was trimmed by 2 bases and V by 5 bases; bases with no gene match: 10. The CDR3 DNA is TGCAGTGCTTTAACTCTAGCGGGGTTCACCTACGAGCAGTACTTC. Its translation is CSALTLAGFTYEQYF.

In the case of this clonotype: Since a much larger clone is just one base distant, this may be a read error. The rearrangement links TRBV5-1 to TRBJ2-5; no firm D call. The CDR3 is made up of 15 amino acids. V gave up 0 bases and J gave up 11 bases, with 20 bases separating them. CDR1 SGHRS and CDR2 YFSETQ come from the germline V gene. Written as DNA, the CDR3 is TGCGCCAGCAGCTTGGGCTATAAGGCAGTAAATGAGCAGTACTTC. It specifies CASSLGYKAVNEQYF.

This clonotype appeared many times. One end of the junction does not line up with germline, which may come from a read error. This chain links TRBV30 with TRBJ2-3; D is possibly TRBD1 (6 bases). The CDR3 length is 13 residues. CDR1 and CDR2 (germline): GTSNPN, SVGIG (reference sequence). Here the CDR3 reads CAWSWDRTATQYF. The CDR3, as DNA: TGTGCCTGGTCTTGGGACCGGACAGCTACGCAGTATTTT.

The chain is built from TRBV28 and TRBJ2-1; 11 bases fit TRBD2. CDR1 MDHEN and CDR2 SYDVKM come from the germline V gene. This CDR3 has 18 amino acids. V lost 3 bases, J lost 2 bases, and 9 bases stayed unmatched. CDR3 residues: CASSFLRVGLAAYNEQFF. The CDR3 DNA sequence: TGTGCCAGCAGTTTCTTGCGCGTGGGACTAGCGGCCTACAATGAGCAGTTCTTC.

This clonotype was counted between two and nine times. This may stem from a read error, because a much larger clone lies one nucleotide away. The chain joins TRBV29-1 to TRBJ2-1, with TRBD2 as a possible D gene (6 bases). The germline CDR1 and CDR2 sequences are SQVTM and ANQGSEA. CDR3 size: 12 residues. V was clipped by 7 bases and J by 5 bases, with 12 bases between them. The CDR3 nucleotides are TGCAGCGCCTGGGGGGACCACAATGAGCAGTTCTTC. The encoded protein is CSAWGDHNEQFF.

This clonotype came up once. The genes are TRBV3-1 and TRBJ1-2; unclear D gene. This CDR3 contains 14 residues. V was shortened by 1 base and J by 4 bases, with 10 bases between the two germline ends. Germline V gene data show CDR1 as LGHDT and CDR2 as YNNKEL (reference sequence). The CDR3 DNA reads as TGTGCCAGCAGCCAAGGGGCAGCGCTCTATGGCTACACCTTC. Protein: CASSQGAALYGYTF. The variable domain in full, completed from reference TRBV3-1 and TRBJ1-2, reads DTAVSQTPKYLVTQMGNDKSIKCEQNLGHDTMYWYKQDSKKFLKIMFSYNNKELIINETVPNRFSPKSPDKAHLNLHINSLELGDSAVYFCASSQGAALYGYTFGSGTRLTVV.

This clonotype was recorded at least ten times. J is TRBJ2-7 and V is TRBV11-2, with D uncertain. The CDR3 consists of 15 residues. Trimming removed 3 bases at V and 3 bases at J, with 15 bases between. Germline CDR1 and CDR2: SGHAT and FQNNGV. The CDR3 protein is CASSFAGQAHYEQYF. CDR3 bases: TGTGCCAGCAGCTTTGCTGGGCAGGCCCACTACGAGCAGTACTTC.

This clonotype was seen at least ten times. CDR3 sequence: CSARDQQGSYEQYF. CDR3 nucleotide sequence: TGCAGTGCTAGAGACCAACAGGGATCCTACGAGCAGTACTTC. This rearrangement joins TRBV20-1 to TRBJ2-7; weak D call: TRBD1 (6 bases). Germline CDR1 DFQATT, CDR2 SNEGSKA (reference sequence). V gave up 0 bases and J gave up 1 base, with 10 bases separating them. CDR3 size: 14 residues.